These 22 T cell receptor beta chains share one sample of origin, sequenced in a study of T cells in Graves' hyperthyroidism and ophthalmopathy. Amplification targeted TCR beta CDR3 regions from RNA transcripts. A first-round RT-PCR of the TCR CDR3 used the HTBI primer set. Each CDR3 protein gets one entry after TCRdb re-called the multiplex PCR reads with MiXCR. Of approximately 330,000 distinct CDR3 sequences in the sample, roughly 23% were seen once. Sequences were obtained from blood. The receptors come from a woman between 50 and 59 years old with Graves' hyperthyroidism.

This clonotype was recorded at least ten times. The chain links TRBV5-1 to TRBJ2-3; maybe TRBD2 (5 bases). The CDR3 covers 15 residues. CDR1 is SGHRS, CDR2 YFSETQ, per germline. The ends were cut back, 4 bases at V and 1 base at J, with 13 bases in the middle. The CDR3 sequence: CASSPGLPRTDTQYF. The CDR3 DNA reads TGCGCCAGCAGCCCCGGACTTCCCCGCACAGATACGCAGTATTTT. The full variable domain, in which reference TRBV5-1 and TRBJ2-3 provide the parts outside the CDR3, is KAGVTQTPRYLIKTRGQQVTLSCSPISGHRSVSWYQQTPGQGLQFLFEYFSETQRNKGNFPGRFSGRQFSNSRSEMNVSTLELGDSALYLCASSPGLPRTDTQYFGPGTRLTVL.

This sequence joins TRBV11-2 and TRBJ2-3, with unresolved D. Germline-derived CDR1 and CDR2 are SGHAT and FQNNGV. CDR3 size: 11 residues. V lost 4 bases and J lost 9, with 8 bases in between. CDR3 DNA: TGTGCCAGCAGCTCCACTACAACGCAGTATTTT. Protein product: CASSSTTTQYF.

This clonotype was observed a handful of times. The chain is built from TRBV4-2 and TRBJ2-2, with no clear D. The V gene's germline CDR1 is LGHNA and CDR2 YNFKEQ. The CDR3 is 14 residues long. V lost 4 bases and J 1 base, leaving 7 bases between the germline ends. Here the CDR3 reads CASSPNRNTGELFF. The CDR3 bases are TGTGCCAGCAGCCCCAACAGGAACACCGGGGAGCTGTTTTTT.

The rearrangement uses TRBV11-3 and TRBJ2-7; 8 nucleotides agree with TRBD2. V shed 1 base, J shed 5 bases, and the junction held 7 bases outside the gene matches. The CDR3 runs 15 residues. CDR1 and CDR2 from the germline V gene are SGHNT and YENEEA. In DNA form, the CDR3 reads TGTGCCAGCAGCTTAGCGGGGGGGGCCCCCCACGAGCAGTACTTC. Its translation is CASSLAGGAPHEQYF.

The table lists this clonotype with a few counts. The chain carries TRBV14 and TRBJ2-2; D is ambiguous. The CDR3 is 18 residues long. Germline values: CDR1 SGHDN, CDR2 FVKESK. Deletions cut 0 bases from V and 0 bases from J, with 14 bases between. The CDR3 bases are TGTGCCAGCAGCCAAGATAGCCGCCTTATCGCGAACACCGGGGAGCTGTTTTTT. This gives the protein CASSQDSRLIANTGELFF.

The chain joins TRBV28 to TRBJ2-7, with no clear D. Germline lookup yields CDR1 MDHEN and CDR2 SYDVKM. Trimming removed 3 bases from V and 3 bases from J, with 6 bases in between. This CDR3 spans 12 amino acids. CDR3 bases: TGTGCCAGCAGTTTCCCGAGCTACGAGCAGTACTTC. Protein product: CASSFPSYEQYF.

This clonotype was detected many times. This chain links TRBV28 with TRBJ2-5; D might be TRBD1 or TRBD2, each matching 5 bases. The CDR3 has 15 amino acids. With 5 bases removed from V and 3 bases from J, the gap between germline ends came to 16 bases. Germline loops: CDR1 MDHEN, CDR2 SYDVKM. For the CDR3, the DNA is TGTGCCAGCAGTACGACCGGGACGGCCGAAGAGACCCAGTACTTC. Its translation is CASSTTGTAEETQYF.

This clonotype was counted many times. The chain combines TRBV15 with TRBJ2-3; D possibly corresponds to TRBD2 (6 bases). The CDR3 length is 17 residues. V gave up 0 bases and J gave up 3 bases, with 16 bases separating them. Looked up from germline, CDR1 is LNHNV and CDR2 is YYDKDF (reference sequence). CDR3 in amino acids: CATSRDLRSGSTDTQYF. Written as DNA, the CDR3 is TGTGCCACCAGCAGAGATTTGCGGAGCGGGTCTACAGATACGCAGTATTTT.

This clonotype has ten or more counts. The J gene is TRBJ1-1, the V gene TRBV6-1, with D perhaps TRBD1 (5 bases). CDR1 is MNHNS, CDR2 SASEGT, per germline. Trimming pared 4 bases from V and 8 bases from J, leaving 17 bases between. The CDR3 covers 14 residues. The CDR3 protein is CASSVSLGVGEAFF. Written as DNA, the CDR3 is TGTGCCAGCAGTGTCAGCTTGGGGGTAGGCGAAGCTTTCTTT.

This clonotype was observed at least ten times. The genes are TRBV27 and TRBJ2-7; 10 nucleotides match TRBD2. The CDR3 consists of 14 residues. V trimming: 3 bases; J trimming: 5 bases; junction bases outside the gene matches: 4. Per the germline V gene, CDR1 is MNHEY and CDR2 is SMNVEV (reference sequence). CDR3 bases: TGTGCCAGCAGTTTCCTAGCGGGAGCTAACGAGCAGTACTTC. It encodes CASSFLAGANEQYF.

A few counts support this clonotype. The genes are TRBV5-1 and TRBJ2-1, with 10 positions matching TRBD2. Germline-derived CDR1 and CDR2 are SGHRS and YFSETQ. The CDR3 consists of 17 residues. V lost 5 bases, J lost 7 bases, and 15 bases stayed unmatched. The CDR3 reads CASSRSDLAGAGNEQFF. CDR3 bases: TGCGCCAGCAGTCGTTCCGATCTAGCGGGGGCAGGGAATGAGCAGTTCTTC.

This clonotype was counted many times. The chain links TRBV30 to TRBJ2-7, with D tentatively TRBD1 (6 bases). This CDR3 contains 17 residues. CDR1 and CDR2 (germline): GTSNPN, SVGIG (reference sequence). Trimming took off 2 bases at V and 7 bases at J, with 27 bases between the two ends. For the CDR3, the DNA is TGTGCCTGGAGTAACAAAGGGGGACCAGCTCCGCCGGGAGAGCAGTACTTC. This encodes CAWSNKGGPAPPGEQYF.

The chain combines TRBV2 with TRBJ1-5; the D gene is possibly TRBD1 (5 bases). The CDR3 is made up of 17 amino acids. V was shortened by 3 bases and J by 3 bases, with 18 bases between the two germline ends. The germline V gene has CDR1 SNHLY and CDR2 FYNNEI. In nucleotides, the CDR3 is TGTGCCAGCAGTGATAGTCACCGGGGGGATGCCAATCAGCCCCAGCATTTT. It codes for CASSDSHRGDANQPQHF.

V usage is TRBV5-1 and J usage is TRBJ2-4; D is tentatively TRBD1 or TRBD2 (7 bases each). Germline CDR1 SGHRS, CDR2 YFSETQ. The CDR3 consists of 15 residues. The V end lost 3 bases, the J end lost 8 bases, and 18 bases lay between the germline ends. Here the CDR3 DNA reads TGCGCCAGCAGCTCGGAGAGACAGGGAGGGTACATTCAGTACTTC. Protein: CASSSERQGGYIQYF.

The V and J genes are TRBV7-9 and TRBJ1-2; 10 positions match TRBD1. CDR3 length: 15 residues. CDR1 and CDR2 from the germline V gene are SEHNR and FQNEAQ (reference sequence). J lost 7 bases, V lost 8 bases, and 13 bases had no gene match. The CDR3: CASGVEDRGISGYTF. For the CDR3, the DNA is TGTGCCAGCGGTGTCGAGGACAGGGGGATCAGTGGCTACACCTTC.

This clonotype has at least ten counts. The genes are TRBV18 and TRBJ2-5; D gene uncertain. The ends were cut back, 0 bases at V and 1 base at J, with 9 bases in the middle. Germline V gene sequence: CDR1 KGHSH, CDR2 LQKENI. CDR3 length: 15 amino acids. CDR3 residues: CASSPPLWSQETQYF. The CDR3 DNA reads as TGTGCCAGCTCACCACCGTTGTGGTCCCAAGAGACCCAGTACTTC.

The sample holds a few counts of this clonotype. V usage is TRBV10-2 and J usage is TRBJ2-3; D is ambiguous. From germline, CDR1 is WSHSY and CDR2 SAAADI. CDR3 length: 14 amino acids. Trimming took 3 bases from V and 3 from J, leaving 10 bases between them. The chain's CDR3 is CASSDGLETDTQYF. The DNA for the CDR3 is TGCGCCAGCAGTGATGGATTAGAAACAGATACGCAGTATTTT.

A word on this clonotype: This may be a read error, as it is one base from a much larger clone. The chain has TRBV10-2 and TRBJ2-7; no definite D call. CDR3 length: 12 amino acids. In germline, CDR1 is WSHSY, CDR2 SAAADI. CDR3 loop: CASRTGPYEQCF. CDR3 nucleotides: TGCGCCAGCAGGACCGGGCCCTACGAGCAGTGCTTC.

This clonotype appeared many times. The rearrangement links TRBV27 to TRBJ2-7; 14 positions match TRBD2. The germline CDR1 and CDR2 sequences are MNHEY and SMNVEV (reference sequence). CDR3 length: 16 residues. Losses at the gene ends were 5 bases for V and 5 bases for J; bases not matched to a gene: 8. CDR3 nucleotide sequence: TGTGCCAGCAGTCCCCGACTAGCGGGAGGGCCTCACGAGCAGTACTTC. Amino acid sequence: CASSPRLAGGPHEQYF.

This clonotype has ten or more counts. The genes are TRBV18 and TRBJ2-3, with TRBD1 identical over 11 bases. J gave up 4 bases and V 4 bases, and 1 base lay outside the gene matches. Germline V gives CDR1 KGHSH, CDR2 LQKENI. The CDR3 extends over 14 amino acids. The DNA of the CDR3 is TGTGCCAGCTCACGGACAGGGGGCGCAGATACGCAGTATTTT. This gives the protein CASSRTGGADTQYF.

The table lists this clonotype with many counts. The chain joins TRBV12-3 or TRBV12-4 to TRBJ1-5; D ambiguous. The CDR3 length is 15 residues. V shed 3 bases and J shed 7 bases, with 16 bases lying between them. The CDR3 DNA is TGTGCCAGCAGTTTGAGTGGAGGGTTTGGACAGCCCCAGCATTTT. Amino acids: CASSLSGGFGQPQHF.

This clonotype was picked up many times. The chain carries TRBV2 and TRBJ2-5; the D is unclear. V dropped 0 bases and J dropped 4 bases, with 3 bases sitting between them. Germline CDR1 and CDR2: SNHLY and FYNNEI. The CDR3 has 12 residues. The CDR3 is CASSEATETQYF. The CDR3 DNA follows: TGTGCCAGCAGTGAAGCGACAGAGACCCAGTACTTC.